These T cell receptor beta chains were read from a single sample in a study of cytomegalovirus exposure and HLA in healthy donors. The data were produced by immunoSEQ multiplex PCR, yet TCRdb's version contains in-frame clones alone and is incomplete. This sample yields about 210,000 clones, of which around 83% are seen a single time; 1.7% belongs to the top ten. The source material was PBMCs. Receptors originate from a man in his forties or fifties in good health and CMV-seropositive. CDR3s include the opening cysteine and the closing phenylalanine or tryptophan. D genes are given only for firm matches. Not every row has a clone size; where given, it reads once, few, many or a size class.

CASSYLGQGARGYTF | TGTGCCAGCAGTTACTTGGGACAGGGGGCGCGTGGCTACACCTTC | TRBD1 | - | TRBJ1-2 | TRBV6-5
CASRRGTGGSYEQYF | TGTGCCAGCAGACGCGGGACAGGCGGCTCCTACGAGCAGTACTTC | TRBD1 | few | TRBJ2-7 | TRBV2
CASSVDRVNTEAFF | TGTGCCAGCAGCGTAGACAGGGTGAACACTGAAGCTTTCTTT | - | - | TRBJ1-1 | TRBV9
CASIEQGGTSSYEQYF | TGTGCCAGCATAGAACAGGGGGGAACGAGCTCCTACGAGCAGTACTTC | TRBD1 | - | TRBJ2-7 | TRBV28
CASSEAGTSGSDEQYF | TGTGCCAGCAGTGAAGCCGGGACTAGCGGGAGCGACGAGCAGTACTTC | TRBD2 | - | TRBJ2-7 | TRBV2
CASTSSGSLYDTQYF | TGCGCCAGCACATCCTCGGGGTCTCTCTATGATACGCAGTATTTT | - | - | TRBJ2-3 | TRBV5-1
CASSLIRQPRYGYTF | TGTGCCAGCAGCTTGATAAGGCAGCCTAGGTATGGCTACACCTTC | - | once | TRBJ1-2 | TRBV5-4
CASRVRDSMRLAGVSEQFF | TGTGCCAGTAGGGTCCGGGACAGTATGCGACTAGCGGGCGTCTCTGAGCAGTTCTTC | TRBD2 | - | TRBJ2-1 | TRBV19
CASSSRWNTEAFF | TGTGCCAGCAGCTCCCGTTGGAACACTGAAGCTTTCTTT | - | - | TRBJ1-1 | TRBV7-6
CASSIDRGGNQPQHF | TGTGCCAGTAGTATAGACAGGGGAGGCAATCAGCCCCAGCATTTT | - | - | TRBJ1-5 | TRBV19
CSATRDNEQFF | TGCAGTGCTACCAGGGACAATGAGCAGTTCTTC | - | - | TRBJ2-1 | TRBV20-1
CASSYSGQNANGYTF | TGTGCCAGCAGTTACTCGGGACAGAACGCTAACGGCTACACCTTC | TRBD1 | - | TRBJ1-2 | TRBV6-5
CSVVGGSFSEQYF | TGCAGCGTTGTAGGGGGAAGTTTCTCCGAGCAGTACTTC | - | - | TRBJ2-7 | TRBV29-1
CASSQPIKYYGYTF | TGTGCCAGCAGTCAACCTATTAAATACTATGGCTACACCTTC | - | once | TRBJ1-2 | TRBV28
CSIVLSGQALPQYF | TGCAGCATCGTTTTAAGCGGACAGGCCCTCCCACAGTATTTT | TRBD1 | few | TRBJ2-3 | TRBV29-1
CSVGQTKSTDTQYF | TGCAGCGTGGGACAGACCAAGAGCACAGATACGCAGTATTTT | TRBD1 | - | TRBJ2-3 | TRBV29-1
CAWSWGQGPEQYF | TGTGCCTGGAGCTGGGGACAGGGCCCCGAGCAGTACTTC | TRBD1 | - | TRBJ2-7 | TRBV30
CASSEVRQGVQGYTF | TGTGCCAGCAGTGAGGTTCGGCAGGGGGTACAGGGCTACACCTTC | TRBD1 | - | TRBJ1-2 | TRBV2
CASQGPTGYEQYF | TGTGCCAGCCAGGGTCCCACTGGCTACGAGCAGTACTTC | - | - | TRBJ2-7 | TRBV6-5
CAISGQGNEQYF | TGTGCCATCAGTGGACAGGGAAACGAGCAGTACTTC | TRBD1 | - | TRBJ2-7 | TRBV10-3
CASSKEGRVRRETQYF | TGTGCCAGCAGCAAAGAGGGGCGCGTTAGAAGGGAGACCCAGTACTTC | - | - | TRBJ2-5 | TRBV21-1
CASSLRGRADTQYF | TGTGCCAGCAGCTTGAGGGGCAGAGCAGATACGCAGTATTTT | - | few | TRBJ2-3 | TRBV5-6
CASSYSRELNTIYF | TGTGCCAGCAGTTACTCCCGGGAACTAAACACCATATATTTT | - | once | TRBJ1-3 | TRBV6-5
CASSILDGWFDEQFF | TGTGCCAGTAGTATACTAGACGGTTGGTTCGATGAGCAGTTCTTC | - | - | TRBJ2-1 | TRBV19
CAISELLPTGEQYF | TGTGCCATCAGTGAATTACTACCCACGGGGGAGCAGTACTTC | - | - | TRBJ2-7 | TRBV10-3
CASSVGGGNGYEQYF | TGTGCCAGCAGTGTAGGAGGAGGTAACGGCTACGAGCAGTACTTC | - | - | TRBJ2-7 | TRBV7-9
CARKLTSGHKSEQFF | TGCGCCAGGAAACTTACTAGCGGCCATAAAAGTGAGCAGTTCTTC | TRBD2 | - | TRBJ2-1 | TRBV5-1
CASSRTGTSGRGEQFF | TGTGCCAGCAGCCGGACCGGGACTAGCGGGAGAGGTGAGCAGTTCTTC | TRBD2 | - | TRBJ2-1 | TRBV7-9